Many counts were recorded for the clone carrying this T cell receptor beta chain. The antigen remains undetermined. The sample comes from a study of regulatory T cells in long-lasting Graves disease. The study's findings and limits: Persistent Graves' patients showed a TCR diversity that was lower than that of newly diagnosed ones. The study examined only peripheral blood, not thyroid tissue.

Construction of the TCR beta libraries employed iRepertoire HTBI primers in conjunction with Arm-PCR of CDR3 regions. One entry per CDR3 protein results from TCRdb running MiXCR on the multiplex PCR reads. In the table there are 400,000 to 650,000 distinct CDR3 sequences, about 16% of which are singletons. Germline-derived CDR1 and CDR2 are SEHNR and FQNEAQ (reference sequence). This CDR3 spans 14 amino acids. V shed 5 bases and J shed 1 base, with 12 bases lying between them. Time point defined: newly diagnosed GD, antithyroid drugs for less than 3 months. The TCR library was prepared using RNA isolated from PBMCs. A further study also used this sample, focusing on T cells in Graves' hyperthyroidism and ophthalmopathy.

J is TRBJ2-7 and V is TRBV7-9; no clear D. This receptor was identified in a woman between 40 and 65 years old with Graves disease. The sample consisted of peripheral blood mononuclear cells (PBMCs), taken at new diagnosis, from a patient treated with antithyroid drugs. CDR3 bases: TGTGCCAGCAGCCATCCGGTACAGTCCTACGAGCAGTACTTC. It codes for CASSHPVQSYEQYF.